The 8 T cell receptor beta chains given below trace back to one sample, sequenced in a study of blood T cell repertoires in COVID-19 (dated by TCRdb to about 2020). Receptor amplification or capture employed the immunoSEQ multiplex PCR assay. TCRdb provides this immuneACCESS table in a form limited to in-frame rearrangements. Some clones are lacking; in checked studies, under half of them reflect an unresolved V gene, and why the rest are absent is not known. The sample includes approximately 200,000 clones, with more than 80% observed a single time. The ten largest clonotypes hold roughly 7.8% of the sample. Sequenced material: peripheral blood. The receptors come from a woman of 80 years or more with COVID-19, enrolled during active disease.

The CDR3 DNA reads TGCGCCAGCAGCCAAGTATGGACGACCGGGACTAGCGGGAGTTTTAATGAGCAGTTCTTC. This gives the protein CASSQVWTTGTSGSFNEQFF. The gene calls are TRBV4-1 and TRBJ2-1, with TRBD2 matching over 14 bases. Germline V lookup: CDR1 MGHRA, CDR2 YSYEKL. Unmatched junction bases numbered 15, after V lost 1 base and J lost 7 bases. The CDR3 sequence is 20 residues long.

The chain is built from TRBV15 and TRBJ2-7, with 7 bases identical to TRBD1. After removal of 0 bases from V and 3 bases from J, the junction contained 2 bases not matched to a gene. CDR3 length equals 14 residues. Germline CDR1 and CDR2: LNHNV and YYDKDF (reference sequence). The CDR3 sequence: CATSREQGVYEQYF. The CDR3 nucleotides are TGTGCCACCAGCAGAGAGCAGGGGGTCTACGAGCAGTACTTC. Supplemented by reference TRBV15 and TRBJ2-7, the full variable domain reads DAMVIQNPRYQVTQFGKPVTLSCSQTLNHNVMYWYQQKSSQAPKLLFHYYDKDFNNEADTPDNFQSRRPNTSFCFLDIRSPGLGDTAMYLCATSREQGVYEQYFGPGTRLTVT.

The chain couples TRBV18 to TRBJ1-6; D not certain. Germline-derived CDR1 and CDR2 are KGHSH and LQKENI. Trimming shortened V by 5 bases and J by 9 bases, and 17 bases separated the two germline ends. This CDR3 has 15 residues. The CDR3 DNA reads TGTGCCAGCTCAGCCCAAGCGGGTAGAGGTTCACCCCTCCACTTT. It codes for CASSAQAGRGSPLHF.

This chain links TRBV29-1 with TRBJ1-2; D possibly corresponds to TRBD1 (6 bases). The germline gives CDR1 SQVTM, CDR2 ANQGSEA. The V and J ends lost 6 bases and 4 bases respectively, with 12 bases between them. The CDR3 is 12 residues long. The CDR3 DNA sequence: TGCAGCGTAGGGGGGGGAACCTATGGCTACACCTTC. Its protein is CSVGGGTYGYTF. Full variable domain (missing parts from reference TRBV29-1 and TRBJ1-2): SAVISQKPSRDICQRGTSLTIQCQVDSQVTMMFWYRQQPGQSLTLIATANQGSEATYESGFVIDKFPISRPNLTFSTLTVSNMSPEDSSIYLCSVGGGTYGYTFGSGTRLTVV.

V usage is TRBV29-1 and J usage is TRBJ2-2; maybe TRBD1 (6 bases). The V end lost 4 bases, the J end lost 4 bases, and 7 bases lay between the germline ends. Germline V lookup: CDR1 SQVTM, CDR2 ANQGSEA. The CDR3 contains 12 residues. The CDR3 DNA reads TGCAGCGTTGCCAGGGGCACCGGGGAGCTGTTTTTT. This gives the protein CSVARGTGELFF.

J is TRBJ1-6 and V is TRBV28, with D perhaps matching TRBD1 (5 bases). CDR1 is MDHEN and CDR2 is SYDVKM in the germline V gene. Trimming left V 6 bases short and J 7 bases short, with 19 bases between. This CDR3 region has 16 residues. The CDR3 loop is CASREPRGFLNSPLHF. The CDR3 DNA follows: TGTGCCAGCAGGGAACCTAGGGGTTTCTTAAATTCACCCCTCCACTTT.

The V gene is TRBV10-3, the J gene TRBJ2-3; 10 nucleotides agree with TRBD1. This CDR3 spans 16 amino acids. Per the germline V gene, CDR1 is ENHRY and CDR2 is SYGVKD. J gave up 3 bases and V 0 bases, and 3 bases lay outside the gene matches. The CDR3 sequence is CAISESGGQGTDTQYF. The CDR3 DNA is TGTGCCATCAGTGAGTCGGGGGGACAGGGGACAGATACGCAGTATTTT.

This chain joins TRBV3-1 (or the pseudogene TRBV3-2) and TRBJ2-6; 8 bases match TRBD1. The CDR3 consists of 17 residues. Germline-derived CDR1 and CDR2 are LGHDT and YNNKEL (reference sequence). The ends lost 5 bases at V and 3 bases at J; junction bases unmatched: 9. As DNA, the CDR3 is TGTGCCAGCAGCTCCTTACCAGGGGGCGTTGGGGCCAACGTCCTGACTTTC. This encodes CASSSLPGGVGANVLTF.